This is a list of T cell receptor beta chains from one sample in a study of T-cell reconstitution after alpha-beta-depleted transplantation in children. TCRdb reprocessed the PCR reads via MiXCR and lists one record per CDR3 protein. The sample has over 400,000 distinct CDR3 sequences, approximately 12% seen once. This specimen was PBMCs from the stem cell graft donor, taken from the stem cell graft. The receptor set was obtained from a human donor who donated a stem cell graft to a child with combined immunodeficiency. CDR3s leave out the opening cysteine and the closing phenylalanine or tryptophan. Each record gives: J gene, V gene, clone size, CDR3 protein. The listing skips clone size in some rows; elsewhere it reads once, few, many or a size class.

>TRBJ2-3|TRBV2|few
ARTLPSTGGADTQY
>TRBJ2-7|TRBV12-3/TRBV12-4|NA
ASWGGARNYEQY
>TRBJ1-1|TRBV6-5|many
ASSQGVEAF
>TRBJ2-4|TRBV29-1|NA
SVVGRAAAKNIQY
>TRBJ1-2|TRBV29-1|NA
SVARGRDYGYT
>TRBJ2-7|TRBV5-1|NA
ASSLAGIANEQY
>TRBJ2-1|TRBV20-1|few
CAWMYGIRTYNEQF
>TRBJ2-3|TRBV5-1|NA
ASTNSGGMITDTQY
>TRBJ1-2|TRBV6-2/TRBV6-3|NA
ASGFSWGYT
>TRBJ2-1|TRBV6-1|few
ASSQTRRSGRLF
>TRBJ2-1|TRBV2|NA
ASSLLVSSYNEQF
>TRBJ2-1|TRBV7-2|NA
ASSLEALYNEQF
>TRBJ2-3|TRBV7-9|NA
ATPGSTDTQY
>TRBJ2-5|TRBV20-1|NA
SARKLIETQY
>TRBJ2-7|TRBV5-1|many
ASSLGRGRFDEQY
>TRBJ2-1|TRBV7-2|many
ASSSRAYNEQF
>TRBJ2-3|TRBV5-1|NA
ASPSCRRTFTDTQY
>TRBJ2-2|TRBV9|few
ASSVDWVTGELF
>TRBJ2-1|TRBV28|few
ASRLGAGSYNEQF
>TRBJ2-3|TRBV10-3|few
AISESGGGPADTQY
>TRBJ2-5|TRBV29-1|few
SVPEETQY
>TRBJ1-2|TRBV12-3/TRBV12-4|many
ASSGQRGYYGYT
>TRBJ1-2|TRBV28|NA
ASGVRPSGDGYT
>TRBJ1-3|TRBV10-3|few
AISEGRSSGNTIY
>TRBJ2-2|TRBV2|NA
AAVLGINTGELF
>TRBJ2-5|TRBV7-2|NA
ASSSGTLFQETQY
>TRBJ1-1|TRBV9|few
ASSVTAKNTEAF